These T cell receptor beta chains were read from a single sample in a study of OX40 agonist ivuxolimab in advanced cancers. Measured with immunoSEQ multiplex PCR; TCRdb has only the in-frame clones, and not every one. Here the sample spans tens of thousands of clones, roughly 90% being singletons. The source was CD4+ or CD8+ T cells sorted from blood, collected in a trial of the OX40 agonist ivuxolimab. These TCRs come from an adult with an advanced solid tumor such as melanoma, head and neck, liver or kidney cancer. CDR3s include the opening cysteine and the closing phenylalanine or tryptophan. A D gene is named only where the DNA matches it firmly. For some rows the clone size is stated as once, few or many, or as a class when expanded; others skip it.

D: NA
size: NA
J: TRBJ2-1
V: TRBV6-1
DNA: TGTGCCAGCAGACAGGGTGGGGTAAGGAATGAGCAGTTCTTC
CDR3: CASRQGGVRNEQFF

D: TRBD2
size: once
J: TRBJ2-3
V: TRBV5-1
DNA: TGCGCCAGCAGCTTGTCGACTAGCGGGAGCCCCACAGATACGCAGTATTTT
CDR3: CASSLSTSGSPTDTQYF

D: NA
size: NA
J: TRBJ1-1
V: TRBV14
DNA: TGTGCCAGCAGCCAAGTTCACGGAGGGTACACTGAAGCTTTCTTT
CDR3: CASSQVHGGYTEAFF

D: TRBD1
size: NA
J: TRBJ2-2
V: TRBV28
DNA: TGTGCCAGCAGTTGGACAGGGGCCCGCACCGGGGAGCTGTTTTTT
CDR3: CASSWTGARTGELFF

D: NA
size: NA
J: TRBJ2-7
V: TRBV28
DNA: TGTGCCAGCAGTTTATTAAAGCGGGTGCCAAACGAGCAGTACTTC
CDR3: CASSLLKRVPNEQYF

D: TRBD1
size: once
J: TRBJ2-2
V: TRBV19
DNA: TGTGCCAGTAGTCCAAGGTCGGACAGGGGGTTTGCCGGGGAGCTGTTTTTT
CDR3: CASSPRSDRGFAGELFF

D: NA
size: NA
J: TRBJ2-6
V: TRBV2
DNA: TGTGCCAGCAGAGAATCTGGGGCCAACGTCCTGACTTTC
CDR3: CASRESGANVLTF

D: NA
size: NA
J: TRBJ1-2
V: TRBV19
DNA: TGTGCCAGTAGTATAGTTGGAGGCTACACCTTC
CDR3: CASSIVGGYTF

D: NA
size: once
J: TRBJ2-6
V: TRBV28
DNA: TGTGCCAGCAGTATTCTCCGGGGTCTCTCTGGGGCCAACGTCCTGACTTTC
CDR3: CASSILRGLSGANVLTF

D: TRBD1
size: few
J: TRBJ1-5
V: TRBV7-2
DNA: TGTGCCAGCAGCATACAGGGGACTAACAACCAGCCCCAGCATTTT
CDR3: CASSIQGTNNQPQHF

D: NA
size: NA
J: TRBJ2-7
V: TRBV9
DNA: TGTGCCAGCAGCGCAGACAGGTTTGGGTACGAGCAGTACTTC
CDR3: CASSADRFGYEQYF

D: NA
size: NA
J: TRBJ2-7
V: TRBV5-6
DNA: TGTGCCAGCCACACCTTTAGCGACGAGCAGTACTTC
CDR3: CASHTFSDEQYF

D: TRBD1
size: NA
J: TRBJ1-5
V: TRBV2
DNA: TGTGCCAGCCGCCGGGGAGGGGGCTGGGATCAGCCCCAGCATTTT
CDR3: CASRRGGGWDQPQHF

D: NA
size: NA
J: TRBJ2-7
V: TRBV7-3
DNA: TGTGCCAGCAGCCTCGACCGACCGGGTTTGGACGAGCAGTACTTC
CDR3: CASSLDRPGLDEQYF

D: TRBD1
size: few
J: TRBJ1-2
V: TRBV9
DNA: TGTGCCAGCAGGGGGTTGGGGACAGGGAAGGACTATGGCTACACCTTC
CDR3: CASRGLGTGKDYGYTF

D: TRBD2
size: NA
J: TRBJ2-5
V: TRBV14
DNA: TGTGCCAGCAGCCGAAGGGGACTAGCGGGGAAGCAAGAGACCCAGTACTTC
CDR3: CASSRRGLAGKQETQYF

D: NA
size: NA
J: TRBJ1-1
V: TRBV6-4
DNA: TGTGCCAGCAGTGCCGGTTTGGGCGCTGAAGCTTTCTTT
CDR3: CASSAGLGAEAFF

D: NA
size: NA
J: TRBJ2-6
V: TRBV18
DNA: TGTGCCAGCTCAGCGCTTATACATTTACAAAGTCGGGCCAACGTCCTGACTTTC
CDR3: CASSALIHLQSRANVLTF

D: NA
size: NA
J: TRBJ1-2
V: TRBV29-1
DNA: TGCAGCGTTGAAAAAGGACAATCGCGCGGCTACACCTTC
CDR3: CSVEKGQSRGYTF

D: NA
size: NA
J: TRBJ2-3
V: TRBV5-1
DNA: TGCGCCAGCAGCTTGGGCCCCGTTCAGGGGACAGATACGCAGTATTTT
CDR3: CASSLGPVQGTDTQYF

D: TRBD1
size: few
J: TRBJ2-3
V: TRBV10-3
DNA: TGTGCCATCAGTGTGGGACAGGGCGGGGATACGCAGTATTTT
CDR3: CAISVGQGGDTQYF

D: NA
size: NA
J: TRBJ2-7
V: TRBV10-3
DNA: TGTGCCATCAGAGGGGCAGGAACTCCCTACGAGCAGTACTTC
CDR3: CAIRGAGTPYEQYF

D: TRBD2
size: NA
J: TRBJ2-1
V: TRBV7-3
DNA: TGTGCCAGCAGCGCTAGCGGGAGGGCGTCCGATGAGCAGTTCTTC
CDR3: CASSASGRASDEQFF

D: TRBD1
size: NA
J: TRBJ1-5
V: TRBV19
DNA: TGTGCCAGTAGTAGGGACAGTTGGAATCAGCCCCAGCATTTT
CDR3: CASSRDSWNQPQHF

D: NA
size: NA
J: TRBJ2-3
V: TRBV28
DNA: TGTGCCACCGGGGCGAGCACAGATACGCAGTATTTT
CDR3: CATGASTDTQYF

D: TRBD1
size: NA
J: TRBJ2-3
V: TRBV6-6
DNA: TGTGCCAGCAGGACGACAGGGATCACAGATACGCAGTATTTT
CDR3: CASRTTGITDTQYF

D: NA
size: NA
J: TRBJ2-4
V: TRBV19
DNA: TGTGCCAGTAGTATCCCCCGGGGGGCAGGCAAAAACATTCAGTACTTC
CDR3: CASSIPRGAGKNIQYF

D: NA
size: few
J: TRBJ1-1
V: TRBV18
DNA: TGTGCCAGCTCACCACAGGGAAAAAACACTGAAGCTTTCTTT
CDR3: CASSPQGKNTEAFF

D: NA
size: NA
J: TRBJ1-1
V: TRBV7-7
DNA: TGTGCTAGCAGCTCGTCCCCGAACACTGAAGCTTTCTTT
CDR3: CASSSSPNTEAFF

D: NA
size: NA
J: TRBJ1-2
V: TRBV7-8
DNA: TGTGCCAGCAGCCCTTTCTCAGGGAACTATGGCTACACCTTC
CDR3: CASSPFSGNYGYTF

D: NA
size: NA
J: TRBJ1-4
V: TRBV4-1
DNA: TGCGCCAGCAGCCAAGGCCTCGGACGGACGAATGAAAAACTGTTTTTT
CDR3: CASSQGLGRTNEKLFF

D: NA
size: NA
J: TRBJ2-1
V: TRBV28
DNA: TGTGCCAGCAGTTTCCCCTACAATGAGCAGTTCTTC
CDR3: CASSFPYNEQFF